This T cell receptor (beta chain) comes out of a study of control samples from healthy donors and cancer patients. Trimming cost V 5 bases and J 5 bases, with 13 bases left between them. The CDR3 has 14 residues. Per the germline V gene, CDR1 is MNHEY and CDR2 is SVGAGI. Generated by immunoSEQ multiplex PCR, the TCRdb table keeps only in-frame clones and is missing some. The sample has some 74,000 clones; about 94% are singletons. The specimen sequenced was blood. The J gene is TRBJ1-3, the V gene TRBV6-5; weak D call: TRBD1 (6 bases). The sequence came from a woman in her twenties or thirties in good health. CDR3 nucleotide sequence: TGTGCCAGCAGTCCTCTGGACAGTAGAAACACCATATATTTT. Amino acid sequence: CASSPLDSRNTIYF.